The entry below describes one T cell receptor beta chain. Its antigen is undetermined. This entry comes from a study of tumor-infiltrating lymphocytes in primary liver carcinoma. Study-level findings and limits: Detection in all five tumor regions applied to only about 7-25% of top clones. Tumor-blood pairs (like tumor-adjacent pairs) overlapped less than tumor region pairs did.

Each 20-30 mg portion of unsorted bulk tissue served as the source for co-extraction of RNA and DNA. Every tumor specimen contained over 80% viable tumor cells. The input was about 500 ng total RNA; TCR beta cDNA was made from it with a constant-region primer. Employing slightly modified ARM-PCR, three nested multiplex PCR rounds were run, and these gave rise to the TCR beta libraries. Via MiXCR, TCRdb re-called the multiplex PCR reads, giving one row per CDR3 protein. The data contain approximately 120,000 distinct CDR3 sequences, 64% of them singletons. Sequenced input: liver tumor tissue from sampling region 3. Sample subset: tumor region T3, left-lateral pole. The TCR sequence derives from a woman aged 55-69 years with primary liver carcinoma and hepatitis B virus infection.

CDR3 sequence: CANNQANGGYEQYF. The CDR3 DNA reads as TGTGCCAACAACCAAGCGAATGGGGGGTACGAGCAGTACTTC. The chain links TRBV4-2 to TRBJ2-7; D might be TRBD2 (6 bases). V was cut by 10 bases and J by 4 bases, with 20 bases left in between. Germline CDR1 LGHNA, CDR2 YNFKEQ. This CDR3 region has 14 residues.